These T cell receptor beta chains were read from a single sample in a study of blood T cell repertoires in COVID-19. Only in-frame clones appear in the TCRdb table, and some are missing; sequencing was by immunoSEQ multiplex PCR. The table records 250,000 to 300,000 clones, roughly 90% of them present only once. The source material was peripheral blood. The source is a woman aged 55-75 years with acute or convalescent COVID-19. Each CDR3 is given with its conserved first and last residue. D genes are given only for firm matches. Not all rows give a size; the values are once, few, many and, for expanded clones, a class.

j_gene: TRBJ2-3
d_gene: TRBD2
v_gene: TRBV29-1
abundance: once
CDR3nt: TGCAGCGTCGTTTTGGGGGGGGGTGGTAATACGCAGTATTTT
CDR3aa: CSVVLGGGGNTQYF

j_gene: TRBJ1-2
d_gene: .
v_gene: TRBV6-2/TRBV6-3
abundance: .
CDR3nt: .
CDR3aa: CASSTSTGEYGYTF

j_gene: TRBJ1-4
d_gene: .
v_gene: TRBV3-1/TRBV3-2
abundance: .
CDR3nt: TGTGCCAGCAGCCACCGCCGGGACATATTTGCAACTAATGAAAAACTGTTTTTT
CDR3aa: CASSHRRDIFATNEKLFF

j_gene: TRBJ1-1
d_gene: TRBD1
v_gene: TRBV6-5
abundance: .
CDR3nt: TGTGCCAGCAGTTCAGGACAGGGTGGGACTGAAGCTTTCTTT
CDR3aa: CASSSGQGGTEAFF

j_gene: TRBJ1-1
d_gene: .
v_gene: TRBV5-1
abundance: .
CDR3nt: TGCGCCAGCAGCGGTGGGCAGGGTGGCACCACTGAAGCTTTCTTT
CDR3aa: CASSGGQGGTTEAFF

j_gene: TRBJ1-2
d_gene: .
v_gene: TRBV28
abundance: .
CDR3nt: TGTGCCAGCAGTTTGAGAATCGGGGGGGCGCCGGGCTATGGCTACACCTTC
CDR3aa: CASSLRIGGAPGYGYTF

j_gene: TRBJ1-3
d_gene: TRBD1
v_gene: TRBV5-1
abundance: .
CDR3nt: TGCGCCAGCAGCTTGGACCAGGGGGATGCAAACACCATATATTTT
CDR3aa: CASSLDQGDANTIYF

j_gene: TRBJ2-1
d_gene: TRBD1
v_gene: TRBV29-1
abundance: .
CDR3nt: TGCAGCGTGACCCCTTTGGGACAGAGCTCCTACAATGAGCAGTTCTTC
CDR3aa: CSVTPLGQSSYNEQFF

j_gene: TRBJ1-2
d_gene: TRBD1
v_gene: TRBV7-9
abundance: .
CDR3nt: TGTGCCAGCAGCTTAGGGGGGACAGGAGATTTCTATGGCTACACCTTC
CDR3aa: CASSLGGTGDFYGYTF

j_gene: TRBJ2-1
d_gene: TRBD1
v_gene: TRBV7-2
abundance: .
CDR3nt: TGTGCCAGCAGCCCATCTAGCAGGGGGTCCTACAATGAGCAGTTCTTC
CDR3aa: CASSPSSRGSYNEQFF

j_gene: TRBJ2-1
d_gene: TRBD1
v_gene: TRBV6-1
abundance: .
CDR3nt: TGTGCCAGCAGTGGACCTACAGGGGGCTTTTGGAATGAGCAGTTCTTC
CDR3aa: CASSGPTGGFWNEQFF

j_gene: TRBJ2-2
d_gene: .
v_gene: TRBV9
abundance: few
CDR3nt: TGTGCCAGCAGTCCCTCTGGGGCGGCTCGGACCGGGGAGCTGTTTTTT
CDR3aa: CASSPSGAARTGELFF

j_gene: TRBJ2-3
d_gene: TRBD2
v_gene: TRBV28
abundance: .
CDR3nt: TGTGCCAGCAGTCCCCCGGTAGCGGGATTTTCAGATACGCAGTATTTT
CDR3aa: CASSPPVAGFSDTQYF

j_gene: TRBJ2-1
d_gene: .
v_gene: TRBV4-3
abundance: once
CDR3nt: TGCGCCAGCAGCCAGGACACAGGGTTCTCGGGCAATGAGCAGTTCTTC
CDR3aa: CASSQDTGFSGNEQFF

j_gene: TRBJ1-1
d_gene: .
v_gene: TRBV28
abundance: .
CDR3nt: TGTGCCAGCAGTTTAACCAGGCGGCAGGGCAAAGCTTTCTTT
CDR3aa: CASSLTRRQGKAFF

j_gene: TRBJ1-2
d_gene: TRBD1
v_gene: TRBV10-1
abundance: .
CDR3nt: TGCGCCAGCAAGGGGGCTGGACAGGGGAACGGCTACACCTTC
CDR3aa: CASKGAGQGNGYTF

j_gene: TRBJ1-1
d_gene: .
v_gene: TRBV4-1
abundance: .
CDR3nt: TGCGCCAGCAGCCAAGGATTGGCCCTGGGGGGATATAACACTGAAGCTTTCTTT
CDR3aa: CASSQGLALGGYNTEAFF

j_gene: TRBJ1-2
d_gene: TRBD1
v_gene: TRBV7-3
abundance: .
CDR3nt: TGTGCCAGCAGCCCCCGGGGACAGCTCGACTATGGCTACACCTTC
CDR3aa: CASSPRGQLDYGYTF

j_gene: TRBJ2-2
d_gene: .
v_gene: TRBV5-4
abundance: .
CDR3nt: TGTGCCAGCAGCTTGGCGGGACTTCCCGGGGAGCTGTTTTTT
CDR3aa: CASSLAGLPGELFF

j_gene: TRBJ2-4
d_gene: TRBD2
v_gene: TRBV5-1
abundance: .
CDR3nt: TGCGCCAGCAGCCCGGGACTAGCGGGGCAGAACATTCAGTACTTC
CDR3aa: CASSPGLAGQNIQYF

j_gene: TRBJ2-7
d_gene: TRBD2
v_gene: TRBV30
abundance: .
CDR3nt: TGTGCCTCCTCGGGGGGGAGGGAGCAGTACTTC
CDR3aa: CASSGGREQYF

j_gene: TRBJ2-7
d_gene: .
v_gene: TRBV21-1
abundance: .
CDR3nt: TGTGCCAGCAGCGATTTGCCGGGCTTCGCGGGCCTCGAGCAGTACTTC
CDR3aa: CASSDLPGFAGLEQYF

j_gene: TRBJ1-3
d_gene: .
v_gene: TRBV5-1
abundance: .
CDR3nt: TGCGCCAGCAGCTTGGCAGGGGACCGATATGGAAACACCATATATTTT
CDR3aa: CASSLAGDRYGNTIYF

j_gene: TRBJ2-1
d_gene: TRBD2
v_gene: TRBV28
abundance: .
CDR3nt: TGTGCCAGCAGTCTAGCGGGAGGGCCCCGTAATGAGCAGTTCTTC
CDR3aa: CASSLAGGPRNEQFF

j_gene: TRBJ2-1
d_gene: .
v_gene: TRBV5-4
abundance: .
CDR3nt: TGTGCCAGCAGCTCCTACAGAAGATCCTACAATGAGCAGTTCTTC
CDR3aa: CASSSYRRSYNEQFF

j_gene: TRBJ1-1
d_gene: .
v_gene: TRBV27
abundance: .
CDR3nt: TGTGCCAGCAGTTTAGTGACCGGGGCTGAAGCTTTCTTT
CDR3aa: CASSLVTGAEAFF

j_gene: TRBJ1-1
d_gene: .
v_gene: TRBV19
abundance: .
CDR3nt: TGTGCCAGTAGGGGGCAGGGTGGCACTGAAGCTTTCTTT
CDR3aa: CASRGQGGTEAFF

j_gene: TRBJ1-6
d_gene: .
v_gene: TRBV5-1
abundance: .
CDR3nt: TGCGCCAGCAGCCGGGCGGGAGATAATTCACCCCTCCACTTT
CDR3aa: CASSRAGDNSPLHF

j_gene: TRBJ2-7
d_gene: .
v_gene: TRBV6-2/TRBV6-3
abundance: .
CDR3nt: TGTGCCAGCAGTTACGGGGCAACTTACGAGCAGTACTTC
CDR3aa: CASSYGATYEQYF

j_gene: TRBJ2-7
d_gene: TRBD2
v_gene: TRBV7-9
abundance: .
CDR3nt: TGTGCCAGCAGCTTAGGGGGTGGAAGCGGGAGCTCCTACGAGCAGTACTTC
CDR3aa: CASSLGGGSGSSYEQYF

j_gene: TRBJ1-3
d_gene: TRBD1
v_gene: TRBV4-1
abundance: .
CDR3nt: TGCGCCAGCAGCCATTTAGGACAGGGAGGAAACACCATATATTTT
CDR3aa: CASSHLGQGGNTIYF

j_gene: TRBJ2-1
d_gene: .
v_gene: TRBV7-2
abundance: .
CDR3nt: TGTGCCAGCAGGCCGGGTCCCATCCCGTTCTTC
CDR3aa: CASRPGPIPFF

j_gene: TRBJ2-5
d_gene: .
v_gene: TRBV9
abundance: .
CDR3nt: TGTGCCAGCAGCGTAGGCCAGGCCCAAGAGACCCAGTACTTC
CDR3aa: CASSVGQAQETQYF

j_gene: TRBJ2-1
d_gene: .
v_gene: TRBV29-1
abundance: .
CDR3nt: TGCAGCGTTGGGGTGACGGACAGCTCTAGAACCTACAATGAGCAGTTCTTC
CDR3aa: CSVGVTDSSRTYNEQFF

j_gene: TRBJ1-1
d_gene: .
v_gene: TRBV6-1
abundance: .
CDR3nt: TGTGCCAGCAGTGAAGACCCCTTGACAGGGAACACTGAAGCTTTCTTT
CDR3aa: CASSEDPLTGNTEAFF

j_gene: TRBJ2-1
d_gene: .
v_gene: TRBV28
abundance: .
CDR3nt: TGTGCCAGCCTTGGACAGGGTCATGGGAGCGGGGCTTACAATGAGCAGTTCTTC
CDR3aa: CASLGQGHGSGAYNEQFF

j_gene: TRBJ2-7
d_gene: .
v_gene: TRBV5-6
abundance: .
CDR3nt: TGTGCCAGCAGCTTGTCTACCGAGCAGTACTTC
CDR3aa: CASSLSTEQYF